This TCR beta chain was sequenced for a study of beta chain features in type 1 diabetes. Findings of the study overall: In every one of the four CD4+ subsets, TCRB CDR3s were moderately but significantly shorter in Type 1 diabetes patients.

About this clone: The antigen is unknown.

The CDR3 runs to 16 residues. V lost 0 bases, J lost 3 bases, and 4 bases stayed unmatched. Germline V lookup: CDR1 SEHNR, CDR2 FQNEAQ (reference sequence). Expressed TCRB transcripts were sequenced, since all the RNA that had been isolated was reverse transcribed. Profiling relied on immunoSEQ multiplex PCR, and the TCRdb table lists in-frame clones only, not all of them. The profile shows 300,000 to 400,000 clones, 9.3% of them singletons. This sequence originates from a man aged 30 to 45 with type 1 diabetes. This chain uses TRBV7-9 with TRBJ2-3; 9 nucleotides match TRBD2. The sequenced sample was central memory CD4+ T cells from blood. The CDR3 sequence is CASSLAAGGLTDTQYF. The DNA for the CDR3 is TGTGCCAGCAGCTTAGCGGCGGGGGGGCTGACAGATACGCAGTATTTT.